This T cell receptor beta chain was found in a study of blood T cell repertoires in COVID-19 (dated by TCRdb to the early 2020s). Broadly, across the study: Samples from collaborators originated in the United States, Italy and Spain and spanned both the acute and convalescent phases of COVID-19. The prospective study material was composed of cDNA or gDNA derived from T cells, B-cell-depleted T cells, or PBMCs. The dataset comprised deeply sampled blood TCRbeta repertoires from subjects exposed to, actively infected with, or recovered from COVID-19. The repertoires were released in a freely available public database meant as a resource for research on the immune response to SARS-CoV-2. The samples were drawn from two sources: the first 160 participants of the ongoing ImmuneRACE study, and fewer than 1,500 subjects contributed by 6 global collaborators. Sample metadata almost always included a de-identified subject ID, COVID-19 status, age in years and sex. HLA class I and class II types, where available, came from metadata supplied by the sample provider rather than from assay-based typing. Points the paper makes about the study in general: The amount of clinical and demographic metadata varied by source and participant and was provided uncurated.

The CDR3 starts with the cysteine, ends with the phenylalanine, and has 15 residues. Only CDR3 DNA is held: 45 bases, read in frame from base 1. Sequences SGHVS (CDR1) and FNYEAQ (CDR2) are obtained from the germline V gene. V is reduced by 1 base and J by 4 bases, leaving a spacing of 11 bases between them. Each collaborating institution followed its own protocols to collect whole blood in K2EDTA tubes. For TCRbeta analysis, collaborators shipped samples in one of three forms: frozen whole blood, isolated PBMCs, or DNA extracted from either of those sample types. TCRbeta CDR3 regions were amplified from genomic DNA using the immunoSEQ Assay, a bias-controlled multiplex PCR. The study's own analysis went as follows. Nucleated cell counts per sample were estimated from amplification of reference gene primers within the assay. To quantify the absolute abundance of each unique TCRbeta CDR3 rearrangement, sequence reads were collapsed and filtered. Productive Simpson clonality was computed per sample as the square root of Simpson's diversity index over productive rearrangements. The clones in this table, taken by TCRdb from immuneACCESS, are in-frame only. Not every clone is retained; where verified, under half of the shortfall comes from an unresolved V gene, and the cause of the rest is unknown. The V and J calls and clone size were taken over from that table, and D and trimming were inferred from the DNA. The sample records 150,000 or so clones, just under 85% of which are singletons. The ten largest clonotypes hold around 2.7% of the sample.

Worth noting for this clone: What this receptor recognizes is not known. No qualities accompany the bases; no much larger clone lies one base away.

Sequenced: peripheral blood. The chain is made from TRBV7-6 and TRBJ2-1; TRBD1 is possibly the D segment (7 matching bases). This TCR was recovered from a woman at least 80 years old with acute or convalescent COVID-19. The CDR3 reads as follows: CASSLEAGGYNEQFF. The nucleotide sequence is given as TGTGCCAGCAGCTTAGAGGCAGGGGGGTACAATGAGCAGTTCTTC. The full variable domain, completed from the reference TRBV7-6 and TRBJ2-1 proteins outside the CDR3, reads GAGVSQSPRYKVTKRGQDVALRCDPISGHVSLYWYRQALGQGPEFLTYFNYEAQQDKSGLPNDRFSAERPEGSISTLTIQRTEQRDSAMYRCASSLEAGGYNEQFFGPGTRLTVL.